The present entry profiles one TCR beta chain with its context. How the authors handled the data: Counts of nucleated cells, estimated from reference gene primer amplification, were obtained. Using immunoSEQ multiplex PCR, the repertoire was profiled, and TCRdb retains in-frame clones only, with some absent. V, J and clone size are taken as reported in that table, and D and trimming were inferred from the DNA itself. Among about 340,000 clones listed, approximately 86% were seen once. The V gene's germline CDR1 is KGHSH and CDR2 LQKENI. V lost 2 bases to trimming and J lost 0 bases; unmatched junction nucleotides: 0. The length of the CDR3 is 17 residues. Seattle patient enrollment occurred during active infection, with longitudinal follow-up thereafter. This entry comes from a study of blood T cell repertoires in COVID-19.

The sample taken for sequencing was peripheral blood. The chain uses TRBV18 and TRBJ2-6; 11 nucleotides agree with TRBD2. The clonotype originates from a woman in her sixties with COVID-19, enrolled during active disease. CDR3 sequence: CASSPTSGGSGANVLTF. CDR3 sequence (DNA): TGTGCCAGCTCACCAACTAGCGGGGGCTCTGGGGCCAACGTCCTGACTTTC.